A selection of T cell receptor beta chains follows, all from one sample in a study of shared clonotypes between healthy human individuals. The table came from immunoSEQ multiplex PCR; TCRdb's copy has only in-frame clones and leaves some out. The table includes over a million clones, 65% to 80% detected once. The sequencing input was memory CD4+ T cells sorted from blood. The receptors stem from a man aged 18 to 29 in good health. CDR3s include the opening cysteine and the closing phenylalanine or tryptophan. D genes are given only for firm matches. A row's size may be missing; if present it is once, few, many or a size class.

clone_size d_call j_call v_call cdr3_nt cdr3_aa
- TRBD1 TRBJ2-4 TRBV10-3 TGTGCCATCAGTGAGGCTCTTGGGACAGGGGGAGGAAACATTCAGTACTTC CAISEALGTGGGNIQYF
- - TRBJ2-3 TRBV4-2 TGTGCCAGCAGCCAAGATTTTGGGGATGGTGGGGGGGCAACAGATACGCAGTATTTT CASSQDFGDGGGATDTQYF
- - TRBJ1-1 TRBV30 TGTGCCTGGAAGGTCGGGGGCGCAGGGACTGAAGCTTTCTTT CAWKVGGAGTEAFF
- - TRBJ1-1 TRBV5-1 TGCGCCAGCAGCTTGGAGTGGGGCCTAACTGAAGCTTTCTTT CASSLEWGLTEAFF
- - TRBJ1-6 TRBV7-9 TGTGCCAGCAGCTCCTCGGACAGATCCTATAATTCACCCCTCCACTTT CASSSSDRSYNSPLHF
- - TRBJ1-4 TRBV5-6 TGTGCCAGCAGCTTTAGAGTACAGGCCGGGGAAAAACTGTTTTTT CASSFRVQAGEKLFF
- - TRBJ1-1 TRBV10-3 TGTGCCATCAGTGTCGGCATAGAAGCTTTCTTT CAISVGIEAFF
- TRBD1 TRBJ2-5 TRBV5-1 TGCGCCAGCAGCTTATTGCCGGGACAGGGATTCCAAGAGACCCAGTACTTC CASSLLPGQGFQETQYF
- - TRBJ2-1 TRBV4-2 TGTGCCAGCAGCCAAGATAAAGGCTCCTACAATGAGCAGTTCTTC CASSQDKGSYNEQFF
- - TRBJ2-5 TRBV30 TGTGCCTGGAGTGTACGTCGCGGACAAGAGACCCAGTACTTC CAWSVRRGQETQYF
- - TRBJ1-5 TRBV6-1 TGTGCCAGCAGTGAAAGGGGCAGGGAAGGCAATCAGCCCCAGCATTTT CASSERGREGNQPQHF
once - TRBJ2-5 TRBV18 TGTGCCAGCTCTCTTCGGGACAACCAAGAGACCCAGTACTTC CASSLRDNQETQYF
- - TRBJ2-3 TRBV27 TGTGCCAGCAGTTTATACGGCGGGAAAAAGGGCACAGATACGCAGTATTTT CASSLYGGKKGTDTQYF
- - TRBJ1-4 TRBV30 TGTGCCTGGAGTGACGGGTACGGGACGGAGGAAAAACTGTTTTTT CAWSDGYGTEEKLFF
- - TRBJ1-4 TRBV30 TGTGCCTGGAGAGGGGGGGTCTCGGAAAAACTGTTTTTT CAWRGGVSEKLFF
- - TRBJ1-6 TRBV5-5 TGTGCCAGCAGCTTGACGGACAGTCCCAATTCACCCCTCCACTTT CASSLTDSPNSPLHF
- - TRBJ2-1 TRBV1 TGCACCAGCAGCCAACTAGCGGGGGGGAGTAAAGGCGTCTCGTACAATGAGCAGTTCTTC CTSSQLAGGSKGVSYNEQFF
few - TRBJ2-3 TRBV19 TGTGCCAGTAGTATATCCGGGGTAGATACGCAGTATTTT CASSISGVDTQYF
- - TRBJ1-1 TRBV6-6 TGTGCCAGCAGTTACTTACTGTCTGATGAAGCTTTCTTT CASSYLLSDEAFF
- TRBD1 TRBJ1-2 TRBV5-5 TGTGCCAGCAGCTCCACCGGGACAGGGGGCGCAGACTACACCTTC CASSSTGTGGADYTF
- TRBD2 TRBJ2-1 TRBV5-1 TGCGCCAGCAGCCCGAGTGCGGGAGCTTCCTACAATGAGCAGTTCTTC CASSPSAGASYNEQFF
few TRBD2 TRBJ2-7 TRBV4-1 TGCGCCAGCAGCCGGGAGGCTGAGGGACTAGCCATCGAGCAGTACTTC CASSREAEGLAIEQYF
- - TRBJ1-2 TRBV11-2 TGTGCCAGCAGCTCTCGGGATGGCTATGGCTACACCTTC CASSSRDGYGYTF
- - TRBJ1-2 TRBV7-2 TGTGCCAGCAGCTTACGGATCAGGGCGGATGGCTACACCTTC CASSLRIRADGYTF
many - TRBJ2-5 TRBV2 TGTGCCAGCAGTGAATGGGGGCGGGAGACCCAGTACTTC CASSEWGRETQYF
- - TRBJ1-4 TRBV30 TGTGCCTGGAGTGGAGGTTTTAATGAAAAACTGTTTTTT CAWSGGFNEKLFF
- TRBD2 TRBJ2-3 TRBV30 TGTGCCTGGATTCAACGGACTAGCGGGAGGGGAGATACGCAGTATTTT CAWIQRTSGRGDTQYF
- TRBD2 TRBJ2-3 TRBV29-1 TGCAGCGTTTACGGGCGGGGGGGCCTTAGCACAGATACGCAGTATTTT CSVYGRGGLSTDTQYF
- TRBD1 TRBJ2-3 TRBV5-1 TGCGCCAGCAGCTTGAGTGACAGGGGAGATACGCAGTATTTT CASSLSDRGDTQYF
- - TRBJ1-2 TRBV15 TGTGCCACCAGCAGAGATCGTCCAGGAGACTATGGCTACACCTTC CATSRDRPGDYGYTF
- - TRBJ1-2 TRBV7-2 TGTGCCAGCAGCTTAGGGAACAAAGGCTACACCTTC CASSLGNKGYTF
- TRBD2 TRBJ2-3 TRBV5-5 TGTGCCAGCAGCACCCTAGCGGGTACTAGCACAGATACGCAGTATTTT CASSTLAGTSTDTQYF
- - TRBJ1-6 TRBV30 TGTGCCTGGAGGGGGGGGAATTCACCCCTCCACTTT CAWRGGNSPLHF
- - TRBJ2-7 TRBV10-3 TGTGCCATCAAATGGAGGTTCCTAGTCTACGAGCAGTACTTC CAIKWRFLVYEQYF
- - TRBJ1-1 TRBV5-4 TGTGCCAGCAGCCCCGCCCCCACAAGTTCCACTGAAGCTTTCTTT CASSPAPTSSTEAFF
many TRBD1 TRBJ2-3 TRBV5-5 TGTGCCAGCAGCCCGACAGGGTCAAACACAAATACGCAGTATTTT CASSPTGSNTNTQYF
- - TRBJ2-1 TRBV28 TGTGCCAGCAGTTTAAGTTCGGCAGATAAGTTCTTC CASSLSSADKFF
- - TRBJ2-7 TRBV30 TGTGCCTGGACGACTAATAGACAGAGTACTCCCTACGAGCAGTACTTC CAWTTNRQSTPYEQYF
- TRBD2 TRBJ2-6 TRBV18 TGTGCCAGCTCATCTTTCTTTCGGGGGGAGCCCGGGGCCAACGTCCTGACTTTC CASSSFFRGEPGANVLTF
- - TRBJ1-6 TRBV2 TGTGCCAGCGAAGGACGGGAAAATTCACCCCTCCACTTT CASEGRENSPLHF
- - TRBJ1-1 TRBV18 TGTGCCAGCTCAAAAGACAGGAACACTGAAGCTTTCTTT CASSKDRNTEAFF
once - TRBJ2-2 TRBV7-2 TGTGCCAGCAGCTTAGCGGTCGGTGGGGGGGAGCTGTTTTTT CASSLAVGGGELFF
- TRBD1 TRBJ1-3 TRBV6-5 TGTGCCAGCAGTGACTCGACAGGGACTGGAAACACCATATATTTT CASSDSTGTGNTIYF
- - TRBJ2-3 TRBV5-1 TGCGCCAGCGGACTCCGCTCCGATACGCAGTATTTT CASGLRSDTQYF
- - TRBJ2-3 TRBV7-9 TGTGCCAGCAGCTTCGGGACGGGCACAGATACGCAGTATTTT CASSFGTGTDTQYF
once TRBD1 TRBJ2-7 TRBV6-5 TGTGCCAGCAGTTACTCCCCGACAGGGGTCTACGAGCAGTACTTC CASSYSPTGVYEQYF
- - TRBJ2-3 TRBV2 TGTGCCAGCAGTGAAGGTGCAGATACGCAGTATTTT CASSEGADTQYF
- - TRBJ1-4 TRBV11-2 TGTGCCAGCAGCTTAGATAGTGGCCTTAGGGCTTTACATGAAAAACTGTTTTTT CASSLDSGLRALHEKLFF
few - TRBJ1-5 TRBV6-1 TGTGCCAGCAGTGAAGCTAGTCCGAGGCACACGTCAGTAAGCAATCAGCCCCAGCATTTT CASSEASPRHTSVSNQPQHF
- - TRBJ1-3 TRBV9 TGTGCCAGCAGCGTAGAGGGGGGGTTTTTCTCTGGAAACACCATATATTTT CASSVEGGFFSGNTIYF
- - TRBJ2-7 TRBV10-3 TGTGCCATCAGTGAGGTGGCGGGGACCTACGAGCAGTACTTC CAISEVAGTYEQYF
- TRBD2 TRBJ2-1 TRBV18 TGTGCCAGCTCACCACTCGGACTAGGATCCTACAATGAGCAGTTCTTC CASSPLGLGSYNEQFF
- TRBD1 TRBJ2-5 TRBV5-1 TGCGCCAGCAGCACGGGACAGGGAGGGCCTCAAGAGACCCAGTACTTC CASSTGQGGPQETQYF
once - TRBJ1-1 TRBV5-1 TGCGCCAGCTTGCAGGGGCAATACGTAGGTGCTGAAGCTTTCTTT CASLQGQYVGAEAFF
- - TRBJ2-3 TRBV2 TGTGCCAGCAGTGAGTCTGGACGGGGAGAAGGGCAGTATTTT CASSESGRGEGQYF